This T cell receptor beta chain was recovered during a study of response to subunit inactivated influenza vaccine. Study-wide points: New T cells are recruited in small numbers by each seasonal influenza vaccination, according to the authors' suggestion.

The table lists this clonotype with a few counts. Its antigen is undetermined. TCRdb re-analysed the RT-PCR reads in MiXCR, keeping a single row per CDR3 protein. The table has hundreds of thousands of distinct CDR3 sequences, about 15% seen once. From germline, CDR1 is LGHNA and CDR2 YNFKEQ. V was shortened by 1 base and J by 5 bases, with 12 bases between the two germline ends. The CDR3 is 14 residues long. The chain recombines TRBV4-2 with TRBJ2-7; tentative D call: TRBD1 (6 bases). This material consisted of PBMCs from blood, taken 11 to 12 days after vaccination. The TCR was taken from a man between 50 and 59 years old who received an inactivated influenza vaccine. The CDR3 reads CASSQVTGNNEQYF. Here the CDR3 DNA reads TGTGCCAGCAGCCAAGTAACAGGGAATAACGAGCAGTACTTC.